Listed here are 13 T cell receptor beta chains from one sample, sequenced in a study of CD8+CD57+ T cells in acquired aplastic anemia. The study profiled TCR beta VDJ and CDR3 using genomic DNA as template. A single record per CDR3 protein comes from TCRdb applying MiXCR to the reads. The data show under 200,000 distinct CDR3 sequences, about 64% seen once. The sample consisted of sorted CD4+, CD8+, or CD8+CD57+ T cells (not recorded which) from PBMCs. These receptors were collected from a human donor in good health.

Concerning this clonotype: A much more abundant neighbour one base away suggests this may be a read error. The chain links TRBV20-1 to TRBJ1-1; D possibly corresponds to TRBD1 (5 bases). This CDR3 is 14 amino acids long. Germline CDR1 and CDR2: DFQATT and SNEGSKA (reference sequence). This CDR3 reads CSAISWGERSEALF. For the CDR3, the DNA is TGCAGTGCTATCAGCTGGGGGGAGAGAAGTGAAGCTCTCTTT.

The CDR3 DNA follows: TGTGCCAGTCGGACAACCCAAGAAACAAGGCCGCAGTATTTT. Translation gives CASRTTQETRPQYF. The V gene is TRBV19, the J gene TRBJ2-3, with D maybe TRBD1 (5 bases). CDR1 is LNHDA, CDR2 SQIVND, per germline (reference sequence). The length of the CDR3 is 14 residues. V was trimmed by 8 bases and J by 10 bases, leaving 22 bases between them.

The V gene is TRBV6-5, the J gene TRBJ2-1; D not resolved. This CDR3 spans 12 amino acids. CDR1 and CDR2 from the germline V gene are MNHEY and SVGAGI. The V and J ends lost 10 bases and 0 bases respectively, with 7 bases between them. For the CDR3, the DNA is TGTGCCACCGGGTCCTCCTACAATGAGCAGTTCTTC. Residues: CATGSSYNEQFF.

This clonotype was observed many times. A junction end diverges from the germline sequence, so it may reflect a read error. The chain joins TRBV5-1 to TRBJ2-7; D gene uncertain. CDR1 is SGHRS, CDR2 YFSETQ, per germline. There are 14 residues in the CDR3. The CDR3 loop reads CASRLADVHYEQYF. CDR3 nucleotide sequence: TGCGCCAGCAGGTTGGCCGACGTGCACTACGAGCAGTACTTC.

This rearrangement joins TRBV2 to TRBJ2-7, with 9 bases that match TRBD2. The CDR3 is 15 residues long. Looked up from germline, CDR1 is SNHLY and CDR2 is FYNNEI. V lost 8 bases and J lost 3; bases outside the gene matches: 11. CDR3 region: CASPSSPSGDYEQYF. In DNA, the CDR3 is TGTGCCAGCCCCTCATCGCCTAGCGGGGACTACGAGCAGTACTTC.

V and J are TRBV7-2 and TRBJ2-3; 9 bases are shared with TRBD1. Germline V gives CDR1 SGHTA, CDR2 FQGNSA. The CDR3 runs to 15 residues. Trimming took 5 bases from V and 1 from J; bases not matched to a gene: 4. The CDR3 coding sequence is TGTGCCAGCAGCGGGACAGGGACCCGCACAGATACGCAGTATTTT. It encodes CASSGTGTRTDTQYF.

This clonotype was found many times. The J gene is TRBJ2-3, the V gene TRBV24-1; D not certain. This CDR3 has 12 amino acids. V was cut by 0 bases and J by 9 bases, with 6 bases left in between. Germline values: CDR1 KGHDR, CDR2 SFDVKD. CDR3 nucleotide sequence: TGTGCCACCAGTGATTTGGGGGTGACGCAGTATTTT. Translation gives CATSDLGVTQYF.

V usage is TRBV20-1 and J usage is TRBJ1-2; possibly TRBD1 for D (5 bases). CDR1 and CDR2 (germline): DFQATT, SNEGSKA (reference sequence). The germline V and J ends were trimmed by 3 bases and 8 bases, with 19 bases remaining between them. The CDR3 runs to 14 residues. The CDR3 loop is CSASDSGGRGGYTF. CDR3 in DNA: TGCAGTGCTAGTGATTCGGGGGGTAGAGGCGGCTACACCTTC.

The chain joins TRBV5-6 to TRBJ2-7, with D tentatively TRBD1 (6 bases). Trimming pared 0 bases from V and 9 bases from J, leaving 13 bases between. From germline, CDR1 is SGHDT and CDR2 YYEEEE. This CDR3 region has 13 residues. The DNA of the CDR3 is TGTGCCAGCAGCTTGGTGCAGGGGCGCGGGCAGTACTTC. Amino acid sequence: CASSLVQGRGQYF.

V usage is TRBV7-9 and J usage is TRBJ2-3; D gene unclear. This CDR3 spans 13 amino acids. Trimming shortened V by 1 base and J by 3 bases, and 5 bases separated the two germline ends. CDR1 is SEHNR and CDR2 is FQNEAQ in the germline V gene (reference sequence). The CDR3 region has the DNA TGTGCCAGCAGCTTAGGTACGACAGATACGCAGTATTTT. Translation: CASSLGTTDTQYF.

CDR3 sequence reads: CASSEVPTDYEQYF. CDR3 nucleotide sequence: TGTGCCAGCAGTGAAGTGCCCACGGACTACGAGCAGTACTTC. The chain links TRBV6-5 to TRBJ2-7; D remains unclear. CDR1 is MNHEY and CDR2 is SVGAGI in the germline V gene. With 5 bases removed from V and 3 bases from J, the gap between germline ends came to 14 bases. CDR3 length: 14 amino acids.

V is TRBV24-1 and J is TRBJ2-3; TRBD2 aligns across 12 bases. The V segment lost 11 bases and the J segment 4 bases; nucleotides outside the gene matches: 6. This CDR3 spans 14 amino acids. Germline CDR1 is KGHDR and CDR2 is SFDVKD. The CDR3 DNA reads as TGTGCCATTTCGACTAGCGGGGGCTCAGATACGCAGTATTTT. It translates to CAISTSGGSDTQYF.

This clonotype appeared many times. V gene TRBV20-1 combines with J gene TRBJ1-1; D call uncertain. Germline V gene data show CDR1 as DFQATT and CDR2 as SNEGSKA (reference sequence). V was cut by 5 bases and J by 4 bases, with 17 bases left in between. The CDR3 has 14 amino acids. The CDR3 loop reads CSASRAGGVTEAFF. The CDR3, as DNA: TGCAGTGCTTCGCGGGCAGGTGGGGTCACTGAAGCTTTCTTT.